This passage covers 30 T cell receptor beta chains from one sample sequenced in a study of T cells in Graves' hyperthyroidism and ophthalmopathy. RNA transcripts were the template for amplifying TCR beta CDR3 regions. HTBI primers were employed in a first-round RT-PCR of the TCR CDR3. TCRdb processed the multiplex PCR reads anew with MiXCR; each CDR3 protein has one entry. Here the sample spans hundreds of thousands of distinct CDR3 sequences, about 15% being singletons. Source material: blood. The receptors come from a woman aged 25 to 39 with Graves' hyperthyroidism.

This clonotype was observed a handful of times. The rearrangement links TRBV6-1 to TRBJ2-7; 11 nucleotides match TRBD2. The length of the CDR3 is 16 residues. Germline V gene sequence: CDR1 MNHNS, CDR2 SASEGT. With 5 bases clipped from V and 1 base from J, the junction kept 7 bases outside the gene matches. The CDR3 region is CASSSQGLAVSYEQYF. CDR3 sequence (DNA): TGTGCCAGCAGTTCCCAGGGACTAGCGGTTTCCTACGAGCAGTACTTC.

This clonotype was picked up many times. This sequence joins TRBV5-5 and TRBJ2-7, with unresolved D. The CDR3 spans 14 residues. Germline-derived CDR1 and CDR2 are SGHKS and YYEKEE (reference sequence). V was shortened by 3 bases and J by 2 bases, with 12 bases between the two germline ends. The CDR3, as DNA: TGTGCCAGCAGCTGGGCAGGTGGTCCCTACGAGCAGTACTTC. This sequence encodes CASSWAGGPYEQYF.

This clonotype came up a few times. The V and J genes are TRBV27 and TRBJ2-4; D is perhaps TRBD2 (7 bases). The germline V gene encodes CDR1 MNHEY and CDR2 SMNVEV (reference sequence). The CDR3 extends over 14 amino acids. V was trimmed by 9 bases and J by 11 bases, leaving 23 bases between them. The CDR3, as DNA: TGTGCCAGTCAACTCAGAGGGGGGGTCGTCGTTCAGTACTTC. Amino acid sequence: CASQLRGGVVVQYF.

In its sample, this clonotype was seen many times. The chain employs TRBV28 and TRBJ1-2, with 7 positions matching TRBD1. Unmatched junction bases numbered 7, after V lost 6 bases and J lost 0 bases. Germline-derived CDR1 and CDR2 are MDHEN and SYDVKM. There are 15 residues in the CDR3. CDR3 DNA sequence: TGTGCCAGCAGCCCCCACAGGGGAACTAACTATGGCTACACCTTC. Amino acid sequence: CASSPHRGTNYGYTF.

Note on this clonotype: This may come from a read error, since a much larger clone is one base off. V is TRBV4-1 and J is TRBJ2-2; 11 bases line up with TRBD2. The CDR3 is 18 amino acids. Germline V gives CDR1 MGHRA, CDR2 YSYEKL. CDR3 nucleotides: TGCGCCAGCAGCCAAGATATCTCCCTAGCGGGAGGAACCGGGGAGCTGTCTTTT. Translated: CASSQDISLAGGTGELSF.

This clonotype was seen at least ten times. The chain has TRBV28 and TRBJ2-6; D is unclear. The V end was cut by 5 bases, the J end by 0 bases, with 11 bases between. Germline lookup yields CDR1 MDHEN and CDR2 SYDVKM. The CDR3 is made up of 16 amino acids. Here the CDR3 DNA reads TGTGCCAGCAGTCCGATGAGGTCCTCTGGGGCCAACGTCCTGACTTTC. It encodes CASSPMRSSGANVLTF.

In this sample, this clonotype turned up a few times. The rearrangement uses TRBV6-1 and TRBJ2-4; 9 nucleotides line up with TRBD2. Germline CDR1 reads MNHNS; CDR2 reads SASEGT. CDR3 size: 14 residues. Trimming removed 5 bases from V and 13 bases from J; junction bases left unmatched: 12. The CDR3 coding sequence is TGTGCCAGCAGTTCCCTAGCGGGATCCCTTTCACAGTACTTC. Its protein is CASSSLAGSLSQYF.

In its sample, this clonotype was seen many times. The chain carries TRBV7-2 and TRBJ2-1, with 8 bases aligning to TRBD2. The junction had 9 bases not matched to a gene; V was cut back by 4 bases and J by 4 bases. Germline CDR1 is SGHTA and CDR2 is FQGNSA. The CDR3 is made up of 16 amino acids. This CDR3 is CASSSRQGGGYNEQFF. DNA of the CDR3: TGTGCCAGCAGCTCCAGGCAAGGCGGGGGGTACAATGAGCAGTTCTTC.

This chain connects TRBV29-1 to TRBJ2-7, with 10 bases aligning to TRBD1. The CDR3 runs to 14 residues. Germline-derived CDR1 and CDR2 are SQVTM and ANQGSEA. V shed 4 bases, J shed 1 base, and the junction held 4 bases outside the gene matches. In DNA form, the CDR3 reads TGCAGCGTTGTCGGACAGGGGGTATCCTACGAGCAGTACTTC. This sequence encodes CSVVGQGVSYEQYF.

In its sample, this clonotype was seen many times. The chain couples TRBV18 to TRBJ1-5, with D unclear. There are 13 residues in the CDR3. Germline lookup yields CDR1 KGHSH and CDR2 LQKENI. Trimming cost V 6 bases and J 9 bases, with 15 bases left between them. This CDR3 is CASSAGTTRPQHF. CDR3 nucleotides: TGTGCCAGCTCCGCGGGAACGACCAGGCCCCAGCATTTT.

In DNA, the CDR3 is TGTGCCAGCACCCGGACAGGCCGACTCTCTGGAAACACCATATATTTT. Encoded protein: CASTRTGRLSGNTIYF. The chain joins TRBV6-1 to TRBJ1-3; 7 bases align to TRBD1. This CDR3 region has 16 residues. Germline loops: CDR1 MNHNS, CDR2 SASEGT. J was trimmed by 0 bases and V by 7 bases; bases with no gene match: 9.

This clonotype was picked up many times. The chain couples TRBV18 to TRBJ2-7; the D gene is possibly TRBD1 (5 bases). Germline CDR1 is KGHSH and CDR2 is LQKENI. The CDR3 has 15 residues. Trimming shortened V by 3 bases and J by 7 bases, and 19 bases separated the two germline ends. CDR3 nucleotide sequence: TGTGCCAGCTCACCTTTTTCAGGGCCCCGCGAGGAGCAGTACTTC. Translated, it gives CASSPFSGPREEQYF. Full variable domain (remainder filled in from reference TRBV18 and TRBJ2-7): NAGVMQNPRHLVRRRGQEARLRCSPMKGHSHVYWYRQLPEEGLKFMVYLQKENIIDESGMPKERFSAEFPKEGPSILRIQQVVRGDSAAYFCASSPFSGPREEQYFGPGTRLTVT.

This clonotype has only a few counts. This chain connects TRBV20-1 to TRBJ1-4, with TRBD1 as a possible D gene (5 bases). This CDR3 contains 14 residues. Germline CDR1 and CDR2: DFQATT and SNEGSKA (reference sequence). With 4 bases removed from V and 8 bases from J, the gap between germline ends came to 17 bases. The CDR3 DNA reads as TGCAGTGCTAAAAGGGACGGTCCGGGGGAAAAACTGTTTTTT. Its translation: CSAKRDGPGEKLFF.

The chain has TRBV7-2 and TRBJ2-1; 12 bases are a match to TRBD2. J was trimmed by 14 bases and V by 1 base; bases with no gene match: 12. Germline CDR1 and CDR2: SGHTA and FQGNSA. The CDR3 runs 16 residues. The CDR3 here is CASSLEGRLAGEREFF. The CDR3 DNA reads TGTGCCAGCAGCTTAGAGGGGAGACTAGCGGGGGAGCGGGAGTTCTTC.

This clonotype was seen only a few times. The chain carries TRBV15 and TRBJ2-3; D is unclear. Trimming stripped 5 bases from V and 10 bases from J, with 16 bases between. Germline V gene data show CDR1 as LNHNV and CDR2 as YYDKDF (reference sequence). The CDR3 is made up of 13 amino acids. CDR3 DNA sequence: TGTGCCACCAGCGGAAACCGAGCAGGCGCGCAGTATTTT. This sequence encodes CATSGNRAGAQYF.

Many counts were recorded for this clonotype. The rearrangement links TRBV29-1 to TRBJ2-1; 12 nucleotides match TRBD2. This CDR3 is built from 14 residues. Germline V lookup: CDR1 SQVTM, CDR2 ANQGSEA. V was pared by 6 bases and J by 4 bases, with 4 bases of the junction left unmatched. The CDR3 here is CSVTTSGSYNEQFF. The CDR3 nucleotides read TGCAGCGTAACGACTAGCGGGAGTTACAATGAGCAGTTCTTC.

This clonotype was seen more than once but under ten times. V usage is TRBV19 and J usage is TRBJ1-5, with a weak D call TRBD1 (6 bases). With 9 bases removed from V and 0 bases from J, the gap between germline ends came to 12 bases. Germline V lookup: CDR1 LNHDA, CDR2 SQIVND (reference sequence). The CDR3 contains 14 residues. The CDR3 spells CASQGRYSNQPQHF. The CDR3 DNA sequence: TGTGCCAGCCAGGGGCGTTATAGCAATCAGCCCCAGCATTTT.

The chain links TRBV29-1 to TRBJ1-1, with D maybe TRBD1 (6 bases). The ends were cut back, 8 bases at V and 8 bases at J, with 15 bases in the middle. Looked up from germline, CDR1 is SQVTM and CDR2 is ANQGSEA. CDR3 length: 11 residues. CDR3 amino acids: CSSLRGEEAFF. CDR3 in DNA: TGCAGCAGTCTGAGGGGGGAGGAAGCTTTCTTT.

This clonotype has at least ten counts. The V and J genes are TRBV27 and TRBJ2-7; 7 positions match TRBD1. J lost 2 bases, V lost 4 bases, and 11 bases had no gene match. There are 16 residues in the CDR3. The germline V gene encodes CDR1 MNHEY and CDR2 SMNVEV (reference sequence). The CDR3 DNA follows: TGTGCCAGCAGTTACACAGGGGACCCGGTTGCCTACGAGCAGTACTTC. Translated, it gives CASSYTGDPVAYEQYF.

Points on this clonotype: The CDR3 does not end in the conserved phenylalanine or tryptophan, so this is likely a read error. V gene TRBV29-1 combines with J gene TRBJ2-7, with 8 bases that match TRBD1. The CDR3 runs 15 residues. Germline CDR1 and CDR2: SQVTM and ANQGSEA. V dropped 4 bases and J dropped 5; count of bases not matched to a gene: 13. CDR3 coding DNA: TGCAGCGTTGTATTATTGGACAGGGAATCTAACGAGCAGTACTCC. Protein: CSVVLLDRESNEQYS.

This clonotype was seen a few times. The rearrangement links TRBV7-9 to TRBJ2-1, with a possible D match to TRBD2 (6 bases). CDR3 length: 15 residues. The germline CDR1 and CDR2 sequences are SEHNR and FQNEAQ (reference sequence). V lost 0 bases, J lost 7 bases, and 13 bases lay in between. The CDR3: CASSLAGGALNEQFF. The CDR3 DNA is TGTGCCAGCAGCTTAGCGGGCGGGGCGCTAAATGAGCAGTTCTTC.

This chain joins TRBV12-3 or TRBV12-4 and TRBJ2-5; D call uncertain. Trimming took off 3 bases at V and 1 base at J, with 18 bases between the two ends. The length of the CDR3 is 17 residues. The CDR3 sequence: CASSFDQSLEAQETQYF. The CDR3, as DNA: TGTGCCAGCAGTTTTGATCAGTCCCTAGAGGCCCAAGAGACCCAGTACTTC.

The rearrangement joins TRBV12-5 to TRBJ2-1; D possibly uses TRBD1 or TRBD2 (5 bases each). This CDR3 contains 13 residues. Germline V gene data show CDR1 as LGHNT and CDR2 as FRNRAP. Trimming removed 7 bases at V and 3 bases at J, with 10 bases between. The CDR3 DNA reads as TGTGCTAGTGCCCTGGGGGACTACAATGAGCAGTTCTTC. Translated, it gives CASALGDYNEQFF. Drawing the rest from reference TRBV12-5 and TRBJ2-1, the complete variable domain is DARVTQTPRHKVTEMGQEVTMRCQPILGHNTVFWYRQTMMQGLELLAYFRNRAPLDDSGMPKDRFSAEMPDATLATLKIQPSEPRDSAVYFCASALGDYNEQFFGPGTRLTVL.

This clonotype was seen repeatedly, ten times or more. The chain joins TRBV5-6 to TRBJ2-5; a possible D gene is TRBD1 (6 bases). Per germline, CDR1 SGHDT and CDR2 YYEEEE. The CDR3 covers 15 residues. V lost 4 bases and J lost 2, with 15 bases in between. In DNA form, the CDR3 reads TGTGCCAGCAGCACTCTCGACAGGAGGCAAGAGACCCAGTACTTC. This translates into CASSTLDRRQETQYF.

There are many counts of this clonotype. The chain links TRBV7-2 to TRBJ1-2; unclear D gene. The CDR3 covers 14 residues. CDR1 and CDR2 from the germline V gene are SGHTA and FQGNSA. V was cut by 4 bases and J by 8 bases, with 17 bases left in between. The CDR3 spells CASSSGWEMEGYTF. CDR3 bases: TGTGCCAGCAGCTCCGGGTGGGAAATGGAGGGCTACACCTTC. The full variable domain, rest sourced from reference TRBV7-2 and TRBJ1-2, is GAGVSQSPSNKVTEKGKDVELRCDPISGHTALYWYRQSLGQGLEFLIYFQGNSAPDKSGLPSDRFSAERTGGSVSTLTIQRTQQEDSAVYLCASSSGWEMEGYTFGSGTRLTVV.

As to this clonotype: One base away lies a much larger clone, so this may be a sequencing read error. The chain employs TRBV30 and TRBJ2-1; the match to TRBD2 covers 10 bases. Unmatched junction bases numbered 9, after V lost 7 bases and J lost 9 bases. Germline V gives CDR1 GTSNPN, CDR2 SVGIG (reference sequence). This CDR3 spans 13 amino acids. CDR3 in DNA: TGTGCCTCCAGCGGGAGGGCCGTGAGTGAGCAGTTCTTC. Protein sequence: CASSGRAVSEQFF.

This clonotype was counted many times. The CDR3 DNA follows: TGTGCCAGCAGCTTAGCTAGCGGGAGAAATGAGCAGTTCTTC. Amino acid sequence: CASSLASGRNEQFF. This chain joins TRBV7-2 and TRBJ2-1; 9 positions agree with TRBD2. Germline-derived CDR1 and CDR2 are SGHTA and FQGNSA. This CDR3 has 14 amino acids. V was clipped by 0 bases and J by 7 bases; unmatched bases: 1. The complete variable domain, with remaining parts taken from reference TRBV7-2 and TRBJ2-1, reads GAGVSQSPSNKVTEKGKDVELRCDPISGHTALYWYRQSLGQGLEFLIYFQGNSAPDKSGLPSDRFSAERTGGSVSTLTIQRTQQEDSAVYLCASSLASGRNEQFFGPGTRLTVL.

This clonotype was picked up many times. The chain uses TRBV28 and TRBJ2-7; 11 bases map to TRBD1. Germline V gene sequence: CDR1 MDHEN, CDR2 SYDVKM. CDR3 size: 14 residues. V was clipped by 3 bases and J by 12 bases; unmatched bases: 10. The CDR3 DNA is TGTGCCAGCAGTTTCGGGGGACAGGGGGGAGCGCGGTACTTC. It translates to CASSFGGQGGARYF.

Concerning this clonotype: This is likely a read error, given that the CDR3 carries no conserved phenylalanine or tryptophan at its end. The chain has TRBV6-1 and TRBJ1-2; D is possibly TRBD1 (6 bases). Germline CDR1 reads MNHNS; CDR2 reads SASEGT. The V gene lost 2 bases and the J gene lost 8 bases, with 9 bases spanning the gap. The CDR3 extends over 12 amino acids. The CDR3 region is CASSERGGGYTL. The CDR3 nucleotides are TGTGCCAGCAGTGAAAGGGGGGGCGGCTACACCCTC.

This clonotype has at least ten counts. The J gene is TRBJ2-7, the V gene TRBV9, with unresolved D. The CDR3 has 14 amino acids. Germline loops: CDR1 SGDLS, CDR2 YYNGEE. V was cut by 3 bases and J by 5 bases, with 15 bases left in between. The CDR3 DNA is TGTGCCAGCAGCGCGGACCTCGGAAGGGACGAGCAGTACTTC. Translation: CASSADLGRDEQYF.